In this sample, the clone carrying this TCR beta chain turned up once. Its matching antigen is unknown. This sample is part of a study of cytomegalovirus exposure and HLA in healthy donors. Study findings and constraints: Per a prior analysis, the majority of TCR beta V segments were productive roughly 90% or roughly 30% of the time. Among CMV-associated TCR beta chains, most appeared HLA-restricted in a later analysis.

This PCR relied on a set of 60 Vbeta primers and 13 Jbeta primers. Assay used: immunoSEQ multiplex PCR; TCRdb lists only in-frame clones, some missing. The repertoire holds about 190,000 clones, with around four fifths as singletons. The CDR3 has 9 residues. The rearrangement uses TRBV21-1 and TRBJ1-6; the tabulated D call, TRBD1, remains unverified against the DNA. TRBV21-1 is a recognized pseudogene. This TCR came from a woman between 50 and 59 years old in good health and CMV-seropositive. Sequenced material: PBMCs. The CDR3 region is CASTQALHF. CDR3 bases: TGTGCCAGCACGCAGGCACTCCACTTT.